The clone carrying this TCR beta chain was detected a few times. This record comes from a study of T cells in Graves' hyperthyroidism and ophthalmopathy. RNA transcripts were the template for amplifying TCR beta CDR3 regions. Carried out on the TCR CDR3, a first-round RT-PCR used the HTBI primer set. TCRdb processed the multiplex PCR reads anew with MiXCR; each CDR3 protein has one entry. The data show around 350,000 distinct CDR3 sequences, 15% to 19% seen once. Germline V gene data show CDR1 as SNHLY and CDR2 as FYNNEI. V lost 8 bases and J 0 bases, leaving 11 bases between the germline ends. The CDR3 spans 15 residues. Patients aged 18 to 65 had newly diagnosed hyperthyroidism lasting under 2 months.

This TCR derives from a woman aged 18-30 years with Graves' hyperthyroidism that later progressed to Graves' ophthalmopathy. Sequenced sample: blood. The V call is TRBV2, the J call TRBJ2-6; a weak D match, TRBD1 (5 bases). CDR3 region: CASRTRVSGANVLTF. Written as DNA, the CDR3 is TGTGCCAGCCGGACCAGGGTCTCTGGGGCCAACGTCCTGACTTTC.